This T cell receptor (beta chain) was sequenced for a study of shared clonotypes between healthy human individuals. A note on this clone: Antigen: not known.

This table comes from immunoSEQ multiplex PCR, and its TCRdb copy is limited to in-frame clones, with some not included. In the table there are hundreds of thousands of clones, 92% of which are singletons. Trimming left V 2 bases short and J 9 bases short, with 11 bases between. The CDR3 sequence is 13 residues long. The germline CDR1 and CDR2 sequences are LNHNV and YYDKDF (reference sequence). The naive CD8 subset, CD45RO-negative cells positively selected for CCR7, excluded terminally differentiated effector memory CD45RA+ cells. Overall study findings and caveats: Generally, naive subsets (rather than memory subsets) showed larger estimated richness.

Sequencing was carried out using naive CD8+ T cells sorted from blood. The chain employs TRBV15 and TRBJ2-1; a possible D gene is TRBD1 (6 bases). This clonotype was obtained from a man in his thirties or forties in good health. CDR3 amino acids: CATSRLGHFEQFF. The CDR3 DNA reads as TGTGCCACCAGCAGATTGGGACATTTTGAGCAGTTCTTC.